This T cell receptor beta chain was identified in a study of neurological immune-mediated disorders. Findings and limits, study-wide: The level of TCR clonal expansion was highest in patients with HTLV-1-associated myelopathy and lowest in multiple sclerosis, where it fell below the level seen in healthy controls.

It was by 5'RACE with 10-nucleotide random UMIs that the cDNA was made. MiXCR, run by TCRdb on the 5' RACE reads, gives a single entry per CDR3 protein. The data contain roughly 90,000 distinct CDR3 sequences, under 4.5% of them singletons. The V end was cut by 4 bases, the J end by 2 bases, with 14 bases between. The CDR3 spans 17 residues. Looked up from germline, CDR1 is KGHDR and CDR2 is SFDVKD. This clonotype has at least ten counts. As yet, its antigen is unknown. The sequence derives from a woman between 50 and 59 years old with multiple sclerosis. V and J are TRBV24-1 and TRBJ2-6; D is possibly TRBD1 (5 bases). The specimen was PBMCs. CDR3 region: CATSDRMQGTGANVLTF. DNA for the CDR3: TGTGCCACCAGTGACAGAATGCAGGGTACTGGGGCCAACGTCCTGACTTTC.